This T cell receptor beta chain was captured by sequencing in a study of cytomegalovirus exposure and HLA in healthy donors. About the study: Across some 400 genotyped donors, roughly 80% landed in the Caucasian-associated ancestry cluster.

Per the germline V gene, CDR1 is MNHNS and CDR2 is SASEGT. The CDR3 has 14 amino acids. Trimming shortened V by 7 bases and J by 0 bases, and 12 bases separated the two germline ends. General study points: Later, an analysis found that common viral pathogens appeared to be linked with several of the most significant clusters.

Remarks on this clone: Its cognate antigen is unknown.

The PCR was carried out with 60 Vbeta primers and 13 Jbeta primers. Measured with immunoSEQ multiplex PCR; TCRdb has only the in-frame clones, and not every one. The profile shows 180,000 or so clones, roughly three quarters of them singletons. The V and J genes are TRBV6-1 and TRBJ2-5; tentatively, D is TRBD2 (6 bases). The sample was PBMCs. This TCR derives from a woman aged 30 to 39 in good health and CMV-seropositive. The DNA for the CDR3 is TGTGCCAGCAAACGGGAGCGGTACCAAGAGACCCAGTACTTC. Protein sequence: CASKRERYQETQYF.